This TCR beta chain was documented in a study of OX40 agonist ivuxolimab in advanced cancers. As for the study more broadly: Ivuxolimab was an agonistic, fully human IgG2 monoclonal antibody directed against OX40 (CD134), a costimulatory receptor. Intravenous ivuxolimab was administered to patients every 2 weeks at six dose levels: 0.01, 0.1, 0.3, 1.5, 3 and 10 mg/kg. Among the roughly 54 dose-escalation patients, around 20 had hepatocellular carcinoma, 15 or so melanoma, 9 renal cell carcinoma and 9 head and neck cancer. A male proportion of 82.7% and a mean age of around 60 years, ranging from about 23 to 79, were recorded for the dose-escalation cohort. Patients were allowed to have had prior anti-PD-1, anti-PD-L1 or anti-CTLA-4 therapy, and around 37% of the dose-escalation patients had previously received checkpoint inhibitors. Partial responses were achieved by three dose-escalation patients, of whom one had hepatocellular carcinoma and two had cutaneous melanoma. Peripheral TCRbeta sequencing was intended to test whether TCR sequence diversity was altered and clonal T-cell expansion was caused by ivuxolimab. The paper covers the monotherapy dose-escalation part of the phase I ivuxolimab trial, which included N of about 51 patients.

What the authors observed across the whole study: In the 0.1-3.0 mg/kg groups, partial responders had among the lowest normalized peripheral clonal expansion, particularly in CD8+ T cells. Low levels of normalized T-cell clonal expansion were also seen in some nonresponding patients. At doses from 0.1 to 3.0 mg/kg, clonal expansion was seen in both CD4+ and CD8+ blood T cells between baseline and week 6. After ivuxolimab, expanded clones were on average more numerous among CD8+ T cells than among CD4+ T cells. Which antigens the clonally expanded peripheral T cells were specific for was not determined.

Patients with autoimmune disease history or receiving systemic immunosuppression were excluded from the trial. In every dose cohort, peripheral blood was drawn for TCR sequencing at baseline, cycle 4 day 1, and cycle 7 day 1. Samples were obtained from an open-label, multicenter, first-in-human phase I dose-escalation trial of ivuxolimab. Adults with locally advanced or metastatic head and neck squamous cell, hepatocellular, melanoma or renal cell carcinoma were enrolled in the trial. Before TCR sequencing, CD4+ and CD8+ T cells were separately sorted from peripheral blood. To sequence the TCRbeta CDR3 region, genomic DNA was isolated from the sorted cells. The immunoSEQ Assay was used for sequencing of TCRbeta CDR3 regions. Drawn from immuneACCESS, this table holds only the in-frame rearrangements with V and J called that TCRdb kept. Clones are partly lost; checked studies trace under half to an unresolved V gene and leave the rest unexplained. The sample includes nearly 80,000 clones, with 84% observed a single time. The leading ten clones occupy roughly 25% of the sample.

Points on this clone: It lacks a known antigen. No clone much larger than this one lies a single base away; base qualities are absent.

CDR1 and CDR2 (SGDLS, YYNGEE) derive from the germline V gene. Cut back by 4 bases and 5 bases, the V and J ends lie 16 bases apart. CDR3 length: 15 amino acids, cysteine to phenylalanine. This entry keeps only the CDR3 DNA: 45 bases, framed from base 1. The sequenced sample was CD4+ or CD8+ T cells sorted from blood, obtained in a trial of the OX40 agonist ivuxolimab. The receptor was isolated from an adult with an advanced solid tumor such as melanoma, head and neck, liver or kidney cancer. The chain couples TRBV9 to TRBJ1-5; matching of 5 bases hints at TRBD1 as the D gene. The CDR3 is CASSPLSGLHQPQHF. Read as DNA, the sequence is TGTGCCAGCAGCCCACTCTCAGGGCTCCATCAGCCCCAGCATTTT.